The sequence of this TCR beta chain was determined in a study of shared clonotypes between healthy human individuals. Study findings and constraints: Memory subsets generally showed lower estimated richness than naive subsets. It was anticipated that sequencing depth would influence how many clonotypes donors shared. Clonotypes shared by all four sorted-subset donors had higher generation probabilities than non-shared clonotypes.

This clone was counted between two and nine times. Antigen: not known. Sequencing used immunoSEQ multiplex PCR; TCRdb keeps in-frame clones, though not all of them. The profile shows roughly 170,000 clones, roughly 70% of them singletons. The V end was cut by 6 bases, the J end by 1 base, with 16 bases between. Germline CDR1 SGHVS, CDR2 FNYEAQ. The CDR3 contains 17 residues. The investigators split CD4+ cells into a CD45RA+ naive subset and a CD45RA-negative memory subset. This chain uses TRBV7-6 with TRBJ2-6; a weak D match, TRBD2 (5 bases). This receptor was identified in a man aged 30 to 39 in good health. What was sequenced was memory CD4+ T cells sorted from blood. Subset denoted: CD45RA-negative fraction. CDR3 coding DNA: TGTGCCAGCAGTAATAGAGCTGGACTTTCTGGGGCCAACGTCCTGACTTTC. Translating it yields CASSNRAGLSGANVLTF.